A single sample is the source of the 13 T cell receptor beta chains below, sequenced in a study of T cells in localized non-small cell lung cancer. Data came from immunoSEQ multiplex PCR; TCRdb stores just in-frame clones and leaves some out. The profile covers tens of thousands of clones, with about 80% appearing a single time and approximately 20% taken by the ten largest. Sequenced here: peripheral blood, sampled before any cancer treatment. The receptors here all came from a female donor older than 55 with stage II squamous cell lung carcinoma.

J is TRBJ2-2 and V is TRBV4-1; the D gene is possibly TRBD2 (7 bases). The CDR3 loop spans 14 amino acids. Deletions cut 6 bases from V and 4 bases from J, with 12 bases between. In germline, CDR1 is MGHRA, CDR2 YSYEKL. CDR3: CASRGGASTGELFF. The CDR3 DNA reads TGCGCCAGCAGGGGGGGGGCGAGCACCGGGGAGCTGTTTTTT.

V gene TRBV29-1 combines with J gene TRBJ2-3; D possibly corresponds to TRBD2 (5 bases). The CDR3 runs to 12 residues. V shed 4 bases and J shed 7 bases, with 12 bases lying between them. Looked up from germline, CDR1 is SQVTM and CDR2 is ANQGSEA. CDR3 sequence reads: CSVGPGSNTQYF. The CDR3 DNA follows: TGCAGCGTTGGGCCGGGGTCAAATACGCAGTATTTT.

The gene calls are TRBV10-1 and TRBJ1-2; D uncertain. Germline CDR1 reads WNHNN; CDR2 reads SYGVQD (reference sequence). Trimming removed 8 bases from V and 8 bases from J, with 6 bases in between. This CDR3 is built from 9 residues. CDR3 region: CASQKGYTF. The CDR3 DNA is TGCGCCAGCCAAAAGGGCTACACCTTC.

The DNA for the CDR3 is TGTGCCAGTAACCCGAGGGGTTCTGGAAACACCATATATTTT. This sequence encodes CASNPRGSGNTIYF. V and J are TRBV6-1 and TRBJ1-3; D is perhaps TRBD1 (5 bases). Trimming removed 9 bases at V and 1 base at J, with 13 bases between. The CDR3 is 14 amino acids. The germline V gene encodes CDR1 MNHNS and CDR2 SASEGT.

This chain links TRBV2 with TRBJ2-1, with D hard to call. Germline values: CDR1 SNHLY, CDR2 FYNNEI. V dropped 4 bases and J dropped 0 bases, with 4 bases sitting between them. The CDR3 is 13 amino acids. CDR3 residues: CASSVVSYNEQFF. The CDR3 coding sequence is TGTGCCAGCAGTGTAGTCTCCTACAATGAGCAGTTCTTC. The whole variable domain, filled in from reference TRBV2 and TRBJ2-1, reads EPEVTQTPSHQVTQMGQEVILRCVPISNHLYFYWYRQILGQKVEFLVSFYNNEISEKSEIFDDQFSVERPDGSNFTLKIRSTKLEDSAMYFCASSVVSYNEQFFGPGTRLTVL.

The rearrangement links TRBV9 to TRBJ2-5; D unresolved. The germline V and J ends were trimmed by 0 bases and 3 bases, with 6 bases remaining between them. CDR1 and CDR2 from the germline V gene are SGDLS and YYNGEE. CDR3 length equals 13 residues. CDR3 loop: CASSVGAKETQYF. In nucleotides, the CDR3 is TGTGCCAGCAGCGTAGGGGCTAAAGAGACCCAGTACTTC.

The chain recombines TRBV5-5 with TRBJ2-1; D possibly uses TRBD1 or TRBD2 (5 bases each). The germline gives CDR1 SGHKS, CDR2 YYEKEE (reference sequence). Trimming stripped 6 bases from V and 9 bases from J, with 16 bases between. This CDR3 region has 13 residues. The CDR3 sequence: CASILLGPGEQFF. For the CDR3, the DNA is TGTGCCAGCATCCTCTTGGGACCCGGTGAGCAGTTCTTC.

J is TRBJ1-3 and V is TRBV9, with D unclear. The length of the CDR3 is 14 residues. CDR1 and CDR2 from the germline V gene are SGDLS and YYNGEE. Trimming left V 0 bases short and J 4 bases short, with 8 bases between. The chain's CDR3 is CASSVATGGNTIYF. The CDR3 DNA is TGTGCCAGCAGCGTAGCTACGGGCGGAAACACCATATATTTT.

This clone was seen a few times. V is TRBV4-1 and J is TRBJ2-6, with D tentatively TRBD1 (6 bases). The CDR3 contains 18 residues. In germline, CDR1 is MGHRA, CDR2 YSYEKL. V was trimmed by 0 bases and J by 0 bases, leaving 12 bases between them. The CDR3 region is CASSQDGQFYSGANVLTF. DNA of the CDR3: TGCGCCAGCAGCCAAGATGGACAGTTCTACTCTGGGGCCAACGTCCTGACTTTC.

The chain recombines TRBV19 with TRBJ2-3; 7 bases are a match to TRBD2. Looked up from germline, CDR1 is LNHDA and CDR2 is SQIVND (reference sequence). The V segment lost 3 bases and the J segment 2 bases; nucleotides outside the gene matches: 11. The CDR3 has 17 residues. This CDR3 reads CASSMSGVGSYTDTQYF. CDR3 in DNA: TGTGCCAGTAGTATGAGCGGGGTCGGGTCTTACACAGATACGCAGTATTTT. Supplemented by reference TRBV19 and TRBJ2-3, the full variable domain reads DGGITQSPKYLFRKEGQNVTLSCEQNLNHDAMYWYRQDPGQGLRLIYYSQIVNDFQKGDIAEGYSVSREKKESFPLTVTSAQKNPTAFYLCASSMSGVGSYTDTQYFGPGTRLTVL.

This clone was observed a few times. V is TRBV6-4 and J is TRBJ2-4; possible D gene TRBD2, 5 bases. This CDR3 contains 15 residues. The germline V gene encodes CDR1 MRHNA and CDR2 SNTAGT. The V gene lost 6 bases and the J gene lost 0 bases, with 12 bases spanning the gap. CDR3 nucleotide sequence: TGTGCCAGCAGCCCCGACGGACTAGCCAAAAACATTCAGTACTTC. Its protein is CASSPDGLAKNIQYF.

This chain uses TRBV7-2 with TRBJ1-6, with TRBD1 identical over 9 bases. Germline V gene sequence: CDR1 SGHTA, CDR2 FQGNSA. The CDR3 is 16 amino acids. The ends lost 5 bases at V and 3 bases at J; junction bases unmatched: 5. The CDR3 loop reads CASSRQGVLYNSPLHF. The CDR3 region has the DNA TGTGCCAGCAGCCGACAGGGGGTCCTCTATAATTCACCCCTCCACTTT.

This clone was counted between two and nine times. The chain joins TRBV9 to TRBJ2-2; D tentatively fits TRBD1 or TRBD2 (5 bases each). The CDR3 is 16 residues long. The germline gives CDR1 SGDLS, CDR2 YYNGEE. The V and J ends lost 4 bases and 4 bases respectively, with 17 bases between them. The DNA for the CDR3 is TGTGCCAGCAGCCCCGGGACCCCGCGGGCCACCGGGGAGCTGTTTTTT. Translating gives CASSPGTPRATGELFF.